The source of this TCR beta chain is a study of regulatory T cells in long-lasting Graves disease. Points from the study as a whole: Samples came from peripheral blood alone, without thyroid tissue.

Germline CDR1 reads SGHDT; CDR2 reads YYEEEE. V shed 2 bases and J 6 bases; nucleotides not matched to a gene: 6. CDR3 length: 15 residues. Described time point: newly diagnosed GD, antithyroid drugs for less than 3 months. PBMC-extracted RNA yielded the TCR library. This clonotype was picked up many times. Its target is unknown. Through Arm-PCR of CDR3 regions and iRepertoire HTBI primers, TCR beta libraries were built. TCRdb called the multiplex PCR reads again in MiXCR, with one record for every CDR3 protein. The sample holds under 450,000 distinct CDR3 sequences, roughly 15% seen once. The data were also submitted as part of a second study, on T cells in Graves' hyperthyroidism and ophthalmopathy. From that paper: Ophthalmopathy was distinguished from stable hyperthyroidism by 13 V-J signatures.

This TCR was sampled from a woman between 18 and 29 years old with Graves disease. V usage is TRBV5-6 and J usage is TRBJ2-3, with 10 positions matching TRBD1. Sequenced here: peripheral blood mononuclear cells (PBMCs), sampled at new diagnosis, from a patient treated with antithyroid drugs. The CDR3 here is CASSFAWGQGDTQYF. For the CDR3, the DNA is TGTGCCAGCAGCTTCGCTTGGGGACAGGGGGATACGCAGTATTTT.